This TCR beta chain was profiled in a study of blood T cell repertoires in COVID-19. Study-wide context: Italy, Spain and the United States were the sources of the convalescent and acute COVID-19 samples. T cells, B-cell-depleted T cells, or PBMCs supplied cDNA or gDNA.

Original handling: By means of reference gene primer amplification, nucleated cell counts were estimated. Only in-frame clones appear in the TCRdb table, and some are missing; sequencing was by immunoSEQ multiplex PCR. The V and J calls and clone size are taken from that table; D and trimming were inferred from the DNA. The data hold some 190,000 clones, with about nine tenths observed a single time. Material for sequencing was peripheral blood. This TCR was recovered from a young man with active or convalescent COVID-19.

The DNA for the CDR3 is TGTGCCAGCTCACCACCCGGAGAGCTAAACGAGCAGTACTTC. It is translated as CASSPPGELNEQYF. The V gene is TRBV18, the J gene TRBJ2-7; no reliable D call. V was trimmed by 0 bases and J by 5 bases, leaving 11 bases between them. The germline gives CDR1 KGHSH, CDR2 LQKENI. There are 14 residues in the CDR3.